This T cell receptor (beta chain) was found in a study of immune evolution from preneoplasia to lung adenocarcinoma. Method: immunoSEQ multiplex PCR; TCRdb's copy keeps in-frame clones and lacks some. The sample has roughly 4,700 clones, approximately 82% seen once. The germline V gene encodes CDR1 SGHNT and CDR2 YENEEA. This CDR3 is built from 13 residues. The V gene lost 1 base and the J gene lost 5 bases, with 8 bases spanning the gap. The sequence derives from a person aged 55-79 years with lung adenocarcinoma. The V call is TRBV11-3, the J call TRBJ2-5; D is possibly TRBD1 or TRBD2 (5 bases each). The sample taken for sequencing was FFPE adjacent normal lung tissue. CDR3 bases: TGTGCCAGCAGCTTAGGAGGGGAGGAGACCCAGTACTTC. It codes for CASSLGGEETQYF.